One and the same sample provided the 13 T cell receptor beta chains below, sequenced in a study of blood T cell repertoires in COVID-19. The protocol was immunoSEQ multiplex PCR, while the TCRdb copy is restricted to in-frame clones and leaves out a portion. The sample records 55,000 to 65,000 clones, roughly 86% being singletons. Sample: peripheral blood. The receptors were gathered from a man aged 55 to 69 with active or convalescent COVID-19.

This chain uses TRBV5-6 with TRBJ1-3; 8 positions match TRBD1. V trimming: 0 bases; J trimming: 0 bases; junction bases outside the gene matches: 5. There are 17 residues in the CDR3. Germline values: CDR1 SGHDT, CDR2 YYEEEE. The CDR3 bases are TGTGCCAGCAGCTTGGTCGGACAGGGATCCTCTGGAAACACCATATATTTT. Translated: CASSLVGQGSSGNTIYF.

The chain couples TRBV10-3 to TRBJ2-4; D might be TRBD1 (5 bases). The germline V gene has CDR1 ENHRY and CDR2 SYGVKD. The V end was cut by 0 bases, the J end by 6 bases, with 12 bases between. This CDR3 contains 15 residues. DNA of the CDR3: TGTGCCATCAGTGAGTCTTCCAGGCAGGGAAACATTCAGTACTTC. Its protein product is CAISESSRQGNIQYF.

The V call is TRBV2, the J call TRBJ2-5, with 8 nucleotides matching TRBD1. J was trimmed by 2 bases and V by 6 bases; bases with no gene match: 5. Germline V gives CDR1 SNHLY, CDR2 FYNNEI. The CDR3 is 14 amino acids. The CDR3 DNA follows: TGTGCCAGCAGAGATGGACAGGGACAAGAGACCCAGTACTTC. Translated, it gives CASRDGQGQETQYF.

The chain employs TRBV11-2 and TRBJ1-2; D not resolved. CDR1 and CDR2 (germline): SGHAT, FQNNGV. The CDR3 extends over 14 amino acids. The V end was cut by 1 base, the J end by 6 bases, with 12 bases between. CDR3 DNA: TGTGCCAGCAGCTTAGTAGCCGGGAGGCATGGCTACACCTTC. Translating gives CASSLVAGRHGYTF.

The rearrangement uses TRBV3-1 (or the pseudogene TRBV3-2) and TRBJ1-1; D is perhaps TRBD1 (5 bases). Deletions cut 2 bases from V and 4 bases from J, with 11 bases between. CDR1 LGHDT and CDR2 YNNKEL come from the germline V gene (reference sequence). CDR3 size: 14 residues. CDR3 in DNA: TGTGCCAGCAGCCAATCTTTCGGGGGCACTGAAGCTTTCTTT. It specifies CASSQSFGGTEAFF.

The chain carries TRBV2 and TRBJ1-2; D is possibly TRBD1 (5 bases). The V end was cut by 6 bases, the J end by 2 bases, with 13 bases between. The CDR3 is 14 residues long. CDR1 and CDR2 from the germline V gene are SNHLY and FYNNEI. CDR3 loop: CASREGLPNYGYTF. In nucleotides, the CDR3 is TGTGCCAGCAGGGAGGGACTTCCGAACTATGGCTACACCTTC.

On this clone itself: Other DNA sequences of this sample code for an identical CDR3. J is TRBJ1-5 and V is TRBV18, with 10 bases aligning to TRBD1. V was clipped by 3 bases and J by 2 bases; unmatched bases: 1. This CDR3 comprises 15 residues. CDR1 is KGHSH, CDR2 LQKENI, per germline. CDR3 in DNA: TGTGCCAGCTCACCGGACAGGGGGGGCAATCAGCCCCAGCATTTT. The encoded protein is CASSPDRGGNQPQHF.

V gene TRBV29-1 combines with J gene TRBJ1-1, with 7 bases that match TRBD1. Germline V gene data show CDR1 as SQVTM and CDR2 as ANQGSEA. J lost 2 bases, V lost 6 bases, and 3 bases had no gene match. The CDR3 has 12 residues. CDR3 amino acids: CSVGTVNTEAFF. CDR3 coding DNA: TGCAGCGTAGGGACAGTTAACACTGAAGCTTTCTTT.

Here the CDR3 DNA reads TGTGCCAGCAGAGTCACTAGCGGCAGCTCCTACAATGAGCAGTTCTTC. Protein sequence: CASRVTSGSSYNEQFF. This sequence joins TRBV2 and TRBJ2-1; 8 positions match TRBD2. With V trimmed by 6 bases and J by 0 bases, 7 bases remained unmatched. The germline V gene has CDR1 SNHLY and CDR2 FYNNEI. This CDR3 has 16 amino acids.

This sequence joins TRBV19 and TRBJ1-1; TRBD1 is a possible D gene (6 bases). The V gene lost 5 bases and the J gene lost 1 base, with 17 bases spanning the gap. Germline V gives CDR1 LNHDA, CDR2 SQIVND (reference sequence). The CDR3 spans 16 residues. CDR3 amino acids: CASSLREQGRNTEAFF. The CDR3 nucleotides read TGTGCCAGTAGTCTGAGGGAACAGGGTAGGAACACTGAAGCTTTCTTT. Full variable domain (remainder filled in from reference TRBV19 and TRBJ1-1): DGGITQSPKYLFRKEGQNVTLSCEQNLNHDAMYWYRQDPGQGLRLIYYSQIVNDFQKGDIAEGYSVSREKKESFPLTVTSAQKNPTAFYLCASSLREQGRNTEAFFGQGTRLTVV.

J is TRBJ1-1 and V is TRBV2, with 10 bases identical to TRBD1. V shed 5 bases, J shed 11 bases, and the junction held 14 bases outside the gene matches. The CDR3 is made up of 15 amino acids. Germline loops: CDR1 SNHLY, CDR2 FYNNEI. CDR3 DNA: TGTGCCAGCAGTAGGGGTACGGGACAGGGGTTTACGGCTTTCTTT. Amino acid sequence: CASSRGTGQGFTAFF.

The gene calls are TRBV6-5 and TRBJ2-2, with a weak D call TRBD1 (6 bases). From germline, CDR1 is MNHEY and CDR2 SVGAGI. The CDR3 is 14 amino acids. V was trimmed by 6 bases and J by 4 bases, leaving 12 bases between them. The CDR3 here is CASSQQGSTGELFF. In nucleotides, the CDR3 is TGTGCCAGCAGCCAACAGGGATCCACCGGGGAGCTGTTTTTT.

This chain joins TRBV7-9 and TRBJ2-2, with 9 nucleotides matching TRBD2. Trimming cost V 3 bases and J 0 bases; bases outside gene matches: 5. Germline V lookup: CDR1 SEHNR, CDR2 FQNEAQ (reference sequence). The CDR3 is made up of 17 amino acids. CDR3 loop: CASSLGSGGPNTGELFF. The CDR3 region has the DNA TGTGCCAGCAGCTTGGGTAGCGGGGGACCGAACACCGGGGAGCTGTTTTTT.